The 18 T cell receptor beta chains given below trace back to one sample, sequenced in a study of neoadjuvant anti-PD-1 for oral cavity cancer. Described time point: after neoadjuvant nivolumab, at surgical resection. Produced via immunoSEQ multiplex PCR; TCRdb's table is partial and in-frame only. The sample includes roughly 15,000 clones, under 85% of them seen just once. The sample here was PBMCs, taken after nivolumab (anti-PD-1) treatment. These receptor sequences come from a person between 40 and 85 years old with oral cavity squamous cell carcinoma.

J is TRBJ1-1 and V is TRBV7-4; maybe TRBD1 (6 bases). The CDR3 sequence is 14 residues long. The germline gives CDR1 SGHVT, CDR2 SQSDAQ. V shed 2 bases and J shed 4 bases, with 11 bases lying between them. CDR3 loop: CASSLNRVGTEAFF. CDR3 coding DNA: TGTGCCAGCAGCTTAAACAGGGTGGGCACTGAAGCTTTCTTT.

V usage is TRBV15 and J usage is TRBJ2-1, with TRBD1 matching over 7 bases. V trimming: 4 bases; J trimming: 6 bases; junction bases outside the gene matches: 9. The germline CDR1 and CDR2 sequences are LNHNV and YYDKDF (reference sequence). This CDR3 has 15 residues. The chain's CDR3 is CATSKSGQVGNEQFF. CDR3 coding DNA: TGTGCCACCAGCAAAAGTGGACAGGTAGGCAATGAGCAGTTCTTC.

The chain joins TRBV11-2 to TRBJ1-3; D may be TRBD1 (6 bases). This CDR3 spans 17 amino acids. Trimming shortened V by 3 bases and J by 2 bases, and 17 bases separated the two germline ends. Germline CDR1 reads SGHAT; CDR2 reads FQNNGV. The DNA for the CDR3 is TGTGCCAGCAGCTTCCGACAGGAACCCGGACCTGGAAACACCATATATTTT. Its protein product is CASSFRQEPGPGNTIYF.

The CDR3 nucleotides are TGTGCCAGTAGTCCTCGTCGGTGGGACTACGAGCAGTACTTC. Amino acids: CASSPRRWDYEQYF. The chain employs TRBV19 and TRBJ2-7, with no clear D. V lost 5 bases to trimming and J lost 3 bases, with 14 bases between them. Germline V lookup: CDR1 LNHDA, CDR2 SQIVND (reference sequence). This CDR3 region has 14 residues.

The chain is built from TRBV5-5 and TRBJ2-5, with 8 bases matching TRBD1. This CDR3 has 15 amino acids. From germline, CDR1 is SGHKS and CDR2 YYEKEE (reference sequence). The trim removed 4 bases at V and 3 bases at J, leaving 8 bases unmatched. In nucleotides, the CDR3 is TGTGCCAGCAGCCCGGCTCACAGGGGGGAAGAGACCCAGTACTTC. It encodes CASSPAHRGEETQYF.

The gene calls are TRBV19 and TRBJ2-2; TRBD2 matches at 7 bases. The ends lost 5 bases at V and 5 bases at J; junction bases unmatched: 11. The CDR3 loop spans 16 amino acids. Germline loops: CDR1 LNHDA, CDR2 SQIVND (reference sequence). This CDR3 is CASSLIEAGKTGELFF. CDR3 DNA sequence: TGTGCCAGTAGTTTAATTGAAGCGGGAAAGACCGGGGAGCTGTTTTTT.

In its sample, this clone was seen once. The V call is TRBV20-1, the J call TRBJ1-3; D remains ambiguous. V was trimmed by 3 bases and J by 12 bases, leaving 12 bases between them. The CDR3 is made up of 11 amino acids. Looked up from germline, CDR1 is DFQATT and CDR2 is SNEGSKA (reference sequence). CDR3 loop: CSASLWKGIYF. The DNA of the CDR3 is TGCAGTGCTAGTTTGTGGAAAGGCATATATTTT.

The chain couples TRBV5-4 to TRBJ2-7, with TRBD2 matching 13 bases. The CDR3 is made up of 16 amino acids. Germline V CDR1 and CDR2: SGHNT, YYREEE (reference sequence). Unmatched junction bases numbered 4, after V lost 0 bases and J lost 4 bases. CDR3 in amino acids: CASSLGGLAGSYEQYF. The CDR3 DNA reads as TGTGCCAGCAGCTTGGGGGGACTAGCGGGAAGTTACGAGCAGTACTTC.

This chain uses TRBV6-1 with TRBJ2-3; D might be TRBD2 (6 bases). The germline V and J ends were trimmed by 3 bases and 2 bases, with 9 bases remaining between them. The CDR3 totals 14 residues. Germline V gene lookup returns CDR1 MNHNS and CDR2 SASEGT. CDR3 sequence (DNA): TGTGCCAGCAGTGAGGCGGGGAACACAGATACGCAGTATTTT. Its protein product is CASSEAGNTDTQYF.

This clone has just a few counts. The same CDR3 also results from other DNA sequences found in this sample. The V call is TRBV7-6, the J call TRBJ1-1; unclear D gene. The germline V gene encodes CDR1 SGHVS and CDR2 FNYEAQ. Trimming cost V 5 bases and J 4 bases, with 11 bases left between them. This CDR3 region has 13 residues. The CDR3 region is CASSPREGTEAFF. The CDR3 DNA is TGTGCCAGCAGCCCAAGGGAGGGCACTGAAGCTTTCTTT. The full variable domain, completed using reference TRBV7-6 and TRBJ1-1, is GAGVSQSPRYKVTKRGQDVALRCDPISGHVSLYWYRQALGQGPEFLTYFNYEAQQDKSGLPNDRFSAERPEGSISTLTIQRTEQRDSAMYRCASSPREGTEAFFGQGTRLTVV.

The J gene is TRBJ1-4, the V gene TRBV7-9, with 8 bases aligning to TRBD1. Germline-derived CDR1 and CDR2 are SEHNR and FQNEAQ (reference sequence). The CDR3 has 15 residues. V shed 5 bases, J shed 8 bases, and the junction held 10 bases outside the gene matches. The CDR3 here is CASSANGQGAEKLFF. The CDR3 coding sequence is TGTGCCAGCAGCGCCAATGGACAGGGTGCGGAAAAACTGTTTTTT.

This clone was detected a few times. The J gene is TRBJ2-2, the V gene TRBV11-2; 13 nucleotides line up with TRBD2. CDR1 SGHAT and CDR2 FQNNGV come from the germline V gene. CDR3 length: 17 residues. V shed 5 bases, J shed 8 bases, and the junction held 11 bases outside the gene matches. CDR3 DNA sequence: TGTGCCAGCAGCCCCAGTCGGCGGACTAGCGGGAGAGGGGAGCTGTTTTTT. Encoded protein: CASSPSRRTSGRGELFF. Drawing the rest from reference TRBV11-2 and TRBJ2-2, the complete variable domain is EAGVAQSPRYKIIEKRQSVAFWCNPISGHATLYWYQQILGQGPKLLIQFQNNGVVDDSQLPKDRFSAERLKGVDSTLKIQPAKLEDSAVYLCASSPSRRTSGRGELFFGEGSRLTVL.

The chain carries TRBV6-1 and TRBJ2-3; TRBD1 might be the D (5 bases). This CDR3 is 14 amino acids long. V was shortened by 4 bases and J by 3 bases, with 11 bases between the two germline ends. CDR1 and CDR2 from the germline V gene are MNHNS and SASEGT. Here the CDR3 reads CASSVQGGTDTQYF. CDR3 DNA sequence: TGTGCCAGCAGTGTCCAGGGTGGTACAGATACGCAGTATTTT.

The chain joins TRBV19 to TRBJ2-1; no firm D call. Deletions cut 4 bases from V and 4 bases from J, with 14 bases between. In germline, CDR1 is LNHDA, CDR2 SQIVND (reference sequence). This CDR3 comprises 15 residues. The DNA of the CDR3 is TGTGCCAGTAGTACTGGCCGGTGGTCTTACAATGAGCAGTTCTTC. Its protein is CASSTGRWSYNEQFF. The full variable domain, completed using reference TRBV19 and TRBJ2-1, is DGGITQSPKYLFRKEGQNVTLSCEQNLNHDAMYWYRQDPGQGLRLIYYSQIVNDFQKGDIAEGYSVSREKKESFPLTVTSAQKNPTAFYLCASSTGRWSYNEQFFGPGTRLTVL.

The CDR3 loop is CSAPDYGYTF. The CDR3 DNA follows: TGCAGTGCGCCGGACTATGGCTACACCTTC. The chain is built from TRBV20-1 and TRBJ1-2; D not resolved. Germline lookup yields CDR1 DFQATT and CDR2 SNEGSKA (reference sequence). V was pared by 6 bases and J by 3 bases, with 5 bases between. The CDR3 spans 10 residues.

The CDR3 here is CAWSGEKKYNEQFF. In DNA form, the CDR3 reads TGTGCCTGGAGTGGCGAAAAAAAGTACAATGAGCAGTTCTTC. The rearrangement uses TRBV30 and TRBJ2-1; D unclear. Germline V gene sequence: CDR1 GTSNPN, CDR2 SVGIG (reference sequence). The ends were cut back, 1 base at V and 4 bases at J, with 11 bases in the middle. CDR3 length: 14 residues.

This chain links TRBV11-2 with TRBJ2-7; no definite D call. The germline CDR1 and CDR2 sequences are SGHAT and FQNNGV. This CDR3 region has 12 residues. With 4 bases removed from V and 3 bases from J, the gap between germline ends came to 7 bases. In DNA form, the CDR3 reads TGTGCCAGCAGCTCCCAGCGCTACGAGCAGTACTTC. Its translation: CASSSQRYEQYF.

V is TRBV5-1 and J is TRBJ2-3; D uncertain. Deletions cut 0 bases from V and 2 bases from J, with 7 bases between. In germline, CDR1 is SGHRS, CDR2 YFSETQ. The CDR3 runs 14 residues. The CDR3 DNA follows: TGCGCCAGCAGCTTGGAGCGCTCCACAGATACGCAGTATTTT. It is translated as CASSLERSTDTQYF. Complete variable domain (other parts from reference TRBV5-1 and TRBJ2-3): KAGVTQTPRYLIKTRGQQVTLSCSPISGHRSVSWYQQTPGQGLQFLFEYFSETQRNKGNFPGRFSGRQFSNSRSEMNVSTLELGDSALYLCASSLERSTDTQYFGPGTRLTVL.